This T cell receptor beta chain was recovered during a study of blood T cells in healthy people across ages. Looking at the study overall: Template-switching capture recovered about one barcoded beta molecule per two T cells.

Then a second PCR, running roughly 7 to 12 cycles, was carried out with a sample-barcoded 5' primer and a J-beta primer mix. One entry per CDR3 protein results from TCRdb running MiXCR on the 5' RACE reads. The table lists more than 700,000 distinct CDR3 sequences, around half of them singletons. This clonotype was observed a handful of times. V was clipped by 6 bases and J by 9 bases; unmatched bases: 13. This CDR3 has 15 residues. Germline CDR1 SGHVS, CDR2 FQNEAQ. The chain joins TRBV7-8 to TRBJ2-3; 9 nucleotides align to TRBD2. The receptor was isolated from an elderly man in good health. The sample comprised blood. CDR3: CASRRAGGGEGTQYF. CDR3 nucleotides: TGTGCCAGCAGGCGCGCCGGCGGGGGGGAGGGCACGCAGTATTTT.